These 27 T cell receptor beta chains came from one sample sequenced in a study of lung T cells in sarcoidosis with Löfgren's syndrome (dated by TCRdb to 2017 to 2019). Sequencer: Illumina MiSeq. TCRdb took the public reads, trimmed them with fastp at Q25, ran MiXCR for clone calling and kept in-frame beta chains. Every entry covers one CDR3 protein and lists the most common genes and DNA from its rows. The sample table holds approximately 20,000 distinct CDR3 sequences, of which 21% were seen once. 0.7% to 0.9% of the sample comes from the top ten. The sample consisted of CD4+ T cells from bronchoalveolar lavage. The origin of the receptors is a human donor with sarcoidosis (Löfgren's syndrome or another form), or a control subject (not recorded which).

This clonotype was seen at least ten times. V and J are TRBV27 and TRBJ2-3; no firm D call. The CDR3 length is 14 residues. The germline CDR1 and CDR2 sequences are MNHEY and SMNVEV (reference sequence). V lost 4 bases and J lost 0, with 8 bases in between. The CDR3 spells CASSSLPSTDTQYF. The CDR3 nucleotides read TGTGCCAGCAGTTCCCTTCCTAGCACAGATACGCAGTATTTT.

This clonotype was seen a few times. The chain uses TRBV12-3 or TRBV12-4 and TRBJ1-2; D is perhaps TRBD1 (5 bases). V was shortened by 7 bases and J by 3 bases, with 12 bases between the two germline ends. There are 13 residues in the CDR3. The CDR3 sequence: CASTMTTDYGYTF. CDR3 bases: TGTGCCAGCACCATGACGACAGACTATGGCTACACCTTC.

The table lists this clonotype with many counts. This chain joins TRBV19 and TRBJ1-1; D gene unclear. The V and J ends lost 5 bases and 2 bases respectively, with 9 bases between them. There are 13 residues in the CDR3. Per the germline V gene, CDR1 is LNHDA and CDR2 is SQIVND (reference sequence). CDR3 coding DNA: TGTGCCAGTAGTCTCCGACCCAACACTGAAGCTTTCTTT. Amino acids: CASSLRPNTEAFF.

Of note for this clonotype: A read error may be the cause here, since a much bigger clone is one base away. The chain employs TRBV11-2 and TRBJ2-1, with TRBD2 matching over 7 bases. V dropped 4 bases and J dropped 6; count of bases not matched to a gene: 12. The germline V gene has CDR1 SGHAT and CDR2 FQNNGV. The CDR3 totals 16 residues. Here the CDR3 reads CASSSVPGIAGNEQFF. The CDR3 region has the DNA TGTGCCAGCAGCTCAGTTCCGGGAATAGCGGGCAATGAGCAGTTCTTC.

By its share, this clonotype is medium-sized (0.01 to 0.1%). The CDR3 region has the DNA TGTGCCAGCAGTTATACACTAGCTCGACGGCAGTTCTTC. As protein: CASSYTLARRQFF. The chain carries TRBV6-1 and TRBJ2-1; D is perhaps TRBD2 (6 bases). This CDR3 spans 13 amino acids. Trimming shortened V by 5 bases and J by 12 bases, and 17 bases separated the two germline ends. CDR1 and CDR2 from the germline V gene are MNHNS and SASEGT.

Of note for this clonotype: A junction boundary mismatches the germline segment, possibly from a read error. This sequence joins TRBV10-3 and TRBJ1-5; unclear D gene. Germline lookup yields CDR1 ENHRY and CDR2 SYGVKD. The CDR3 extends over 12 amino acids. CDR3 residues: CAVSETNQPQHF. CDR3 coding DNA: TGTGCCGTCAGTGAGACGAATCAGCCCCAGCATTTT.

This clonotype is medium-sized. The rearrangement links TRBV25-1 to TRBJ1-1; no clear D gene. This CDR3 spans 12 amino acids. V was shortened by 5 bases and J by 1 base, with 5 bases between the two germline ends. The germline V gene has CDR1 MGHDK and CDR2 SYGVNS. The CDR3 nucleotides read TGTGCCAGCAGTCGCACGAACACTGAAGCTTTCTTT. It codes for CASSRTNTEAFF.

This clonotype qualifies as medium-sized. The J gene is TRBJ2-7, the V gene TRBV6-1; TRBD1 might be the D (5 bases). In germline, CDR1 is MNHNS, CDR2 SASEGT. The CDR3 is 11 residues long. V gave up 10 bases and J gave up 5 bases, with 12 bases separating them. The CDR3 DNA is TGTGCCACCAGGGTTTGGAACGAGCAGTACTTC. This codes for CATRVWNEQYF.

This clonotype was counted ten times or more. This chain links TRBV12-3 or TRBV12-4 with TRBJ2-1; D gene ambiguous. The CDR3 loop spans 11 amino acids. V lost 3 bases and J 4 bases, leaving 1 base between the germline ends. The chain's CDR3 is CASSLYNEQFF. The CDR3 bases are TGTGCCAGCAGTTTGTACAATGAGCAGTTCTTC.

This clonotype appeared many times. The V gene is TRBV11-2, the J gene TRBJ2-3; tentatively, D is TRBD1 (5 bases). Deletions cut 6 bases from V and 6 bases from J, with 7 bases between. This CDR3 region has 11 residues. From germline, CDR1 is SGHAT and CDR2 FQNNGV. CDR3 in amino acids: CASRSGDTQYF. CDR3 bases: TGTGCCAGCAGGTCAGGGGATACGCAGTATTTT. Looking up the rest from reference TRBV11-2 and TRBJ2-3 gives the full variable domain: EAGVAQSPRYKIIEKRQSVAFWCNPISGHATLYWYQQILGQGPKLLIQFQNNGVVDDSQLPKDRFSAERLKGVDSTLKIQPAKLEDSAVYLCASRSGDTQYFGPGTRLTVL.

Details on this clonotype: A read error is possible here, since a much larger clone lies one base away. The chain combines TRBV28 with TRBJ2-7; tentatively, D is TRBD2 (6 bases). Germline loops: CDR1 MDHEN, CDR2 SYDVKM. Trimming took off 5 bases at V and 6 bases at J, with 20 bases between the two ends. The CDR3 has 15 residues. Here the CDR3 reads CASSGGGARACEQYF. CDR3 coding DNA: TGTGCCAGCAGTGGGGGAGGAGCGAGAGCCTGCGAGCAGTACTTC.

Concerning this clonotype: Just one base apart from a much larger clone, this may be a read error. This chain connects TRBV7-2 to TRBJ1-6; the D is unclear. Germline CDR1 and CDR2: SGHTA and FQGNSA. The CDR3 has 14 amino acids. V lost 5 bases, J lost 9 bases, and 14 bases lay in between. The DNA for the CDR3 is TGTGCCAGCAGCGTCGAACAGTGGGCTTCACCCCTCCACTTT. This translates into CASSVEQWASPLHF.

In its sample, this clonotype was seen many times. This chain uses TRBV11-3 with TRBJ2-7, with TRBD2 as a possible D gene (6 bases). From germline, CDR1 is SGHNT and CDR2 YENEEA. Trimming took 5 bases from V and 3 from J, leaving 14 bases between them. The CDR3 loop spans 14 amino acids. The CDR3 protein is CASSLGGFSYEQYF. The CDR3 DNA reads TGTGCCAGCAGCCTTGGAGGGTTTAGCTACGAGCAGTACTTC.

By share, this clonotype ranks as medium-sized. This sequence joins TRBV27 and TRBJ2-7, with 11 bases lining up with TRBD1. The CDR3 consists of 15 residues. J gave up 5 bases and V 4 bases, and 7 bases lay outside the gene matches. Germline CDR1 reads MNHEY; CDR2 reads SMNVEV (reference sequence). This chain's CDR3 is CASSSGTGGSDEQYF. CDR3 bases: TGTGCCAGCAGTTCTGGGACAGGGGGATCGGACGAGCAGTACTTC.

This clonotype was seen repeatedly, ten times or more. V usage is TRBV4-3 and J usage is TRBJ2-1, with 7 bases aligning to TRBD1. Trimming at V came to 4 bases and at J to 3 bases, leaving 3 bases not matched to a gene. Germline V gives CDR1 LGHNA, CDR2 YSLEER. The CDR3 covers 14 residues. DNA for the CDR3: TGCGCCAGCAGCCCTGGGACAGACTACAATGAGCAGTTCTTC. It yields the protein CASSPGTDYNEQFF.

The chain employs TRBV2 and TRBJ2-7, with 7 bases lining up with TRBD1. The germline CDR1 and CDR2 sequences are SNHLY and FYNNEI. V shed 5 bases and J 3 bases; nucleotides not matched to a gene: 7. This CDR3 is built from 14 residues. In nucleotides, the CDR3 is TGTGCCAGCAGTTCACCGGGACAGATCTACGAGCAGTACTTC. This gives the protein CASSSPGQIYEQYF.

This clonotype was recorded many times. V usage is TRBV7-9 and J usage is TRBJ1-3; 7 positions agree with TRBD1. V shed 1 base, J shed 0 bases, and the junction held 6 bases outside the gene matches. The CDR3 loop spans 17 amino acids. Germline V CDR1 and CDR2: SEHNR, FQNEAQ (reference sequence). CDR3 coding DNA: TGTGCCAGCAGCTTAGTGGGACAGCAGAGCTCTGGAAACACCATATATTTT. Its protein product is CASSLVGQQSSGNTIYF.

To note about this clonotype: This may arise from a read error, as a much more abundant clone is one base away. This rearrangement joins TRBV7-7 to TRBJ1-1, with D uncertain. This CDR3 has 14 amino acids. Per germline, CDR1 SSHAT and CDR2 FNYEAQ (reference sequence). The CDR3 region has the DNA TGTGTTAGAACGGCGGGTAACATGAACACTGAAGCTTTCTTT. Translated, it gives CVRTAGNMNTEAFF. Supplemented by reference TRBV7-7 and TRBJ1-1, the full variable domain reads GAGVSQSPRYKVTKRGQDVTLRCDPISSHATLYWYQQALGQGPEFLTYFNYEAQPDKSGLPSDRFSAERPEGSISTLTIQRTEQRDSAMYRCVRTAGNMNTEAFFGQGTRLTVV.

This clonotype is deemed medium-sized. The genes are TRBV6-2 or TRBV6-3 and TRBJ2-7; D is unclear. Deletions cut 2 bases from V and 0 bases from J, with 8 bases between. The CDR3 consists of 14 residues. CDR1 is MNHEY and CDR2 is SVGEGT in the germline V gene. CDR3 region: CASSYDPSSYEQYF. For the CDR3, the DNA is TGTGCCAGCAGTTACGACCCCAGCTCCTACGAGCAGTACTTC.

This clonotype has ten or more counts. The chain couples TRBV18 to TRBJ2-7; weak D call: TRBD1 (5 bases). The germline V gene has CDR1 KGHSH and CDR2 LQKENI. The germline V and J ends were trimmed by 4 bases and 4 bases, with 14 bases remaining between them. This CDR3 comprises 14 residues. The CDR3 nucleotides read TGTGCCAGCTCACTCAGACAGAGTGAATACGAGCAGTACTTC. Translation: CASSLRQSEYEQYF.

This clonotype has a count of ten or more. The chain links TRBV20-1 to TRBJ2-1; 7 nucleotides line up with TRBD2. The V gene end was trimmed by 4 bases and the J gene end by 8 bases; junction bases not matched to a gene: 11. The CDR3 is 14 residues long. Germline CDR1 reads DFQATT; CDR2 reads SNEGSKA (reference sequence). This CDR3 reads CSAKGTAGVDEQFF. DNA for the CDR3: TGCAGTGCTAAAGGGACCGCGGGGGTTGATGAGCAGTTCTTC.

This clonotype was counted once. Since a much larger clone is just one base distant, this may be a read error. CDR3 nucleotide sequence: TGTGCCATCAGTCCTGGACTAGCGGGTAAACCTAGCACAGATACGCAGTATTTT. Residues: CAISPGLAGKPSTDTQYF. The chain links TRBV10-3 to TRBJ2-3; 11 positions match TRBD2. Germline CDR1 and CDR2: ENHRY and SYGVKD. The CDR3 contains 18 residues. V was clipped by 5 bases and J by 0 bases; unmatched bases: 10.

This clonotype has a handful of counts. One base away lies a much larger clone, so this may be a sequencing read error. This chain uses TRBV3-1 with TRBJ2-7; no firm D call. This CDR3 region has 12 residues. Germline V gene sequence: CDR1 LGHDT, CDR2 YNNKEL (reference sequence). CDR3 bases: TGTGCCAGCGGCCATGGTGACTACGAGCAGTACTTC. Amino acids: CASGHGDYEQYF.

This clonotype was recorded a few times. This sequence joins TRBV20-1 and TRBJ2-7; no clear D gene. V was shortened by 0 bases and J by 1 base, with 13 bases between the two germline ends. The CDR3 is 15 residues long. The germline gives CDR1 DFQATT, CDR2 SNEGSKA (reference sequence). CDR3 region: CSARDEATLSYEQYF. Written as DNA, the CDR3 is TGCAGTGCTAGAGACGAGGCTACCCTATCCTACGAGCAGTACTTC.

There are a few counts of this clonotype. The chain joins TRBV5-1 to TRBJ2-1, with 9 bases lining up with TRBD2. V was clipped by 2 bases and J by 8 bases; unmatched bases: 5. CDR3 length equals 14 residues. From germline, CDR1 is SGHRS and CDR2 YFSETQ. The CDR3 reads CASSLISGSDEQFF. The CDR3 coding sequence is TGCGCCAGCAGCTTAATTAGCGGGAGCGATGAGCAGTTCTTC.

This clonotype was picked up many times. The chain is built from TRBV28 and TRBJ2-7, with 12 nucleotides matching TRBD2. Germline-derived CDR1 and CDR2 are MDHEN and SYDVKM. Trimming at V came to 5 bases and at J to 5 bases, leaving 7 bases not matched to a gene. This CDR3 region has 15 residues. DNA for the CDR3: TGTGCCAGCAGTGAACTAGCGGGAGGCCCCCACGAGCAGTACTTC. Translation: CASSELAGGPHEQYF.

Points on this clonotype: A single base separates this from a much larger clone, so it may be a read error. The chain has TRBV28 and TRBJ1-4; D ambiguous. The CDR3 covers 13 residues. Germline V gene data show CDR1 as MDHEN and CDR2 as SYDVKM. CDR3 bases: TGTGCCAGCGGTTTAACGGATAGGGAAAAACTGTTTTTT. Encoded protein: CASGLTDREKLFF.